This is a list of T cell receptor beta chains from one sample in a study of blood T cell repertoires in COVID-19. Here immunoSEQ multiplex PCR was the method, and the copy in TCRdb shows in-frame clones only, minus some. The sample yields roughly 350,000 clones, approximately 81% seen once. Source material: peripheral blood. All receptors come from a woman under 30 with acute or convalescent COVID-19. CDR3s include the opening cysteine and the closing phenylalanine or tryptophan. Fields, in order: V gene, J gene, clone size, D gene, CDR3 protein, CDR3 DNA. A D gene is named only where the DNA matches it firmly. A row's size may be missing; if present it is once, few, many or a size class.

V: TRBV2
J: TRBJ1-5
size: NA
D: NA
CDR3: CASSEAGSGGRNQPQHF
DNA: TGTGCCAGCAGTGAAGCGGGATCCGGGGGGCGCAATCAGCCCCAGCATTTT

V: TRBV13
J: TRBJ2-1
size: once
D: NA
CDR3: CASSIGRGPTQQFF
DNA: TGTGCCAGCAGTATAGGACGAGGGCCCACACAGCAGTTCTTC

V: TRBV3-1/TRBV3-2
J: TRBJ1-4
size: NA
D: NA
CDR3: CASSQRGNNEKLFF
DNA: TGTGCCAGCAGCCAGCGCGGAAACAATGAAAAACTGTTTTTT

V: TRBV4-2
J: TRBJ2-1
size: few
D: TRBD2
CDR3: CASSQDQSGGPNNEQFF
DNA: TGTGCCAGCAGCCAAGATCAATCGGGAGGACCTAACAATGAGCAGTTCTTC

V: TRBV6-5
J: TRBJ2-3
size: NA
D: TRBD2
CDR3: CASSYAGGLTDTQYF
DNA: TGTGCCAGCAGTTACGCGGGGGGGCTCACAGATACGCAGTATTTT

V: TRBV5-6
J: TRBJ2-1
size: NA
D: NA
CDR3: CASSFGTVNEQFF
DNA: TGTGCCAGCAGCTTCGGGACTGTAAATGAGCAGTTCTTC

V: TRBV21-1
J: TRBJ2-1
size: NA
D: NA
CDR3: CASSTLGRDEQFF
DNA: TGTGCCAGCAGCACCCTCGGGCGGGATGAGCAGTTCTTC

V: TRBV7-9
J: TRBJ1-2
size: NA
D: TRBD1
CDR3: CASSLTGQGDRGYTF
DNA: TGTGCCAGCAGCTTGACGGGACAGGGGGACCGTGGCTACACCTTC

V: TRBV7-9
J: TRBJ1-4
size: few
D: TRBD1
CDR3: CASSLATGGSNEKLFF
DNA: TGTGCCAGCAGCTTAGCAACAGGGGGGAGTAATGAAAAACTGTTTTTT

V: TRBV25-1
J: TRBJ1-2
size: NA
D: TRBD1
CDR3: CASSAGGYGYTF
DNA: TGTGCCAGCAGTGCAGGGGGATATGGCTACACCTTC

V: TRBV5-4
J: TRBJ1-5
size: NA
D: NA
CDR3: CASSLDGGSNQPQHF
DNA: TGTGCCAGCAGCTTGGACGGGGGTAGCAATCAGCCCCAGCATTTT

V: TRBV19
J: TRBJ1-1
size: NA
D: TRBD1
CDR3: CASLQGGSWTEAFF
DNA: TGTGCCAGCCTACAGGGGGGTTCTTGGACTGAAGCTTTCTTT

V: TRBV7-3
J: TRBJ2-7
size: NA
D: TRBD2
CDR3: CASSLAGAYEQYF
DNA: TGTGCCAGCAGCTTAGCGGGAGCCTACGAGCAGTACTTC

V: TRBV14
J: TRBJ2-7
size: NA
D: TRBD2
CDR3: CASSQALAGRYEQYF
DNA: TGTGCCAGCAGCCAAGCTCTAGCGGGACGTTACGAGCAGTACTTC

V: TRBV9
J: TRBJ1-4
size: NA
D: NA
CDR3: CASSTIQGFGEKLFF
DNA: TGTGCCAGCAGCACCATACAGGGTTTCGGAGAAAAACTGTTTTTT

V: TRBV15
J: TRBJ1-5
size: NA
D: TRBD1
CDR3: CATSSGQGGNQPQHF
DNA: TGTGCCACCAGCAGCGGACAGGGAGGCAATCAGCCCCAGCATTTT

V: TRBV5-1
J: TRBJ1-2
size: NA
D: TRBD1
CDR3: CASSPGQGNYGYTF
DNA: TGCGCCAGCAGCCCGGGACAGGGTAATTATGGCTACACCTTC

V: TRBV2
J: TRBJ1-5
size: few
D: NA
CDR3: CASMERVGNQPQHF
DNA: TGTGCCAGCATGGAGAGGGTGGGCAATCAGCCCCAGCATTTT

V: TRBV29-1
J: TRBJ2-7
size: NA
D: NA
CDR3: CSVEIGRGAEQYF
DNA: TGCAGCGTTGAAATCGGCAGGGGGGCCGAGCAGTACTTC

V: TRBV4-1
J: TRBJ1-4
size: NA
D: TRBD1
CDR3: CASSLQGATNEKLFF
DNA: TGCGCCAGCAGCCTCCAGGGGGCAACTAATGAAAAACTGTTTTTT

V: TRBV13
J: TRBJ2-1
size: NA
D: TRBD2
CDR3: CASSILAGLNEQFF
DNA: TGTGCCAGCAGCATACTAGCGGGACTCAATGAGCAGTTCTTC

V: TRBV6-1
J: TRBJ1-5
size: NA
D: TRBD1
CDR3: CASSEAQQGANQPQHF
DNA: TGTGCCAGCAGTGAAGCGCAACAGGGGGCTAACCAGCCCCAGCATTTT

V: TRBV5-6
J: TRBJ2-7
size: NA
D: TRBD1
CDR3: CASSLQGAVIDEQYF
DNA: TGTGCCAGCAGCTTGCAGGGGGCGGTAATCGACGAGCAGTACTTC

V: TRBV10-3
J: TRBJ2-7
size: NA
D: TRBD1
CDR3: CAISEPGQSSSYEQYF
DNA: TGTGCCATCAGTGAGCCGGGACAGAGTTCATCCTACGAGCAGTACTTC

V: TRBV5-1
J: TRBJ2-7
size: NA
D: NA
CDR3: CASSFGGASTYEQYF
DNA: TGCGCCAGCAGCTTTGGCGGGGCGTCTACCTACGAGCAGTACTTC

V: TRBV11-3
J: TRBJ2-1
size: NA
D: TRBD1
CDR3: CASSLTPQGASEQFF
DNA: TGTGCCAGCAGCTTAACCCCACAGGGGGCGAGTGAGCAGTTCTTC

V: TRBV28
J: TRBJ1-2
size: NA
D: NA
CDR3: CASSFTENYGYTF
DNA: TGTGCCAGCAGTTTTACTGAGAACTATGGCTACACCTTC

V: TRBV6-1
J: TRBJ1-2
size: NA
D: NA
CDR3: CASSELVSVYGYTF
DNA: TGTGCCAGCAGTGAGTTGGTGTCAGTCTATGGCTACACCTTC

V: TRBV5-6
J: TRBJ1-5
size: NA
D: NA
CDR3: CASSFRQANQPQHF
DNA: TGTGCCAGCAGCTTCCGACAGGCCAATCAGCCCCAGCATTTT

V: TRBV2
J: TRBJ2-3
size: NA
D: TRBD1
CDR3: CASSVGQGDTDTQYF
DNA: TGTGCCAGCAGTGTAGGACAGGGGGATACAGATACGCAGTATTTT

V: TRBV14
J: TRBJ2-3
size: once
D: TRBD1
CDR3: CASSPRPGQGAAEPDTQYF
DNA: TGTGCCAGCAGCCCTCGACCGGGACAGGGGGCAGCGGAACCTGATACGCAGTATTTT

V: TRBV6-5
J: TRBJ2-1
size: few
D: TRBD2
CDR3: CASRASGSGREQFF
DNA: TGTGCCAGCAGAGCTAGCGGGAGTGGCCGTGAGCAGTTCTTC

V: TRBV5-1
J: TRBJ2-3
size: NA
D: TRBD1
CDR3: CASSPRTGVTDTQYF
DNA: TGCGCCAGCAGCCCCCGGACAGGCGTAACAGATACGCAGTATTTT

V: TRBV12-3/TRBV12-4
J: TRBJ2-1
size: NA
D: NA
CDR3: CASSSFSEQFF
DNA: TGTGCCAGCAGTTCTTTTTCTGAGCAGTTCTTC

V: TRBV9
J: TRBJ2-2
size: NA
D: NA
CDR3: CASSGGDSNTGELFF
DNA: TGTGCCAGCAGCGGTGGGGACTCCAACACCGGGGAGCTGTTTTTT

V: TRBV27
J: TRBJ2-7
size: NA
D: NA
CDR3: CASTPSGTDFYEQYF
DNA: TGTGCCAGCACCCCGAGCGGAACCGATTTCTACGAGCAGTACTTC

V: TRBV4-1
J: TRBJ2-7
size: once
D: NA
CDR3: CASSQDPRVDEQYF
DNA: TGCGCCAGCAGCCAAGATCCTCGGGTCGACGAGCAGTACTTC

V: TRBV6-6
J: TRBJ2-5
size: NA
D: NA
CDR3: CASRTGTPVVRETQYF
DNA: TGTGCCAGCAGGACCGGGACACCCGTTGTTCGCGAGACCCAGTACTTC

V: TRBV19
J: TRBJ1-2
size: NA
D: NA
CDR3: CASSITMAILSYGYTF
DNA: TGTGCCAGTAGTATAACGATGGCAATTTTATCCTATGGCTACACCTTC

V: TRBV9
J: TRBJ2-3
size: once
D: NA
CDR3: CASSVEGRATDTQYF
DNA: TGTGCCAGCAGCGTAGAGGGCAGGGCAACAGATACGCAGTATTTT

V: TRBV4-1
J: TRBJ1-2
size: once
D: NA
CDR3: CASSRPGLTYGYTF
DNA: TGCGCCAGCAGCCGCCCAGGGTTAACCTATGGCTACACCTTC

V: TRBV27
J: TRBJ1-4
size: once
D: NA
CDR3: CASSPGIATNEKLFF
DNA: TGTGCCAGCAGTCCAGGGATCGCAACTAATGAAAAACTGTTTTTT

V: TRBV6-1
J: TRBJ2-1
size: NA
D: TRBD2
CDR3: CASSDSFGREWDNEQFF
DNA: TGTGCCAGCAGTGATTCATTCGGGCGGGAGTGGGACAATGAGCAGTTCTTC

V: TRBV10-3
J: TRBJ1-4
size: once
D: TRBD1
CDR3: CAIRGQGRSEKLFF
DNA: TGTGCCATCAGAGGACAGGGAAGGAGTGAAAAACTGTTTTTT

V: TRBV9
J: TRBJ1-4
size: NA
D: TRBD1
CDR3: CASSVPQTGGEEKLFF
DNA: TGTGCCAGCAGCGTACCCCAGACAGGGGGCGAGGAAAAACTGTTTTTT

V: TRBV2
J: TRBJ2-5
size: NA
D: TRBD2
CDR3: CASSLAGGETQYF
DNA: TGTGCCAGCAGCTTAGCGGGAGGAGAGACCCAGTACTTC

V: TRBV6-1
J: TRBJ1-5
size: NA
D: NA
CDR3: CASSELGRNQPQHF
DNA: TGTGCCAGCAGTGAATTAGGGAGAAATCAGCCCCAGCATTTT

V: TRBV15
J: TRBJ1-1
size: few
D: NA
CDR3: CATSRQIAISGTEAFF
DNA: TGTGCCACCAGCCGACAGATTGCCATCTCGGGCACTGAAGCTTTCTTT

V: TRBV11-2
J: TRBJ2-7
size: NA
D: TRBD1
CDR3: CASSQTGQVSGYEQYF
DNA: TGTGCCAGCAGCCAAACGGGACAGGTGTCGGGTTACGAGCAGTACTTC

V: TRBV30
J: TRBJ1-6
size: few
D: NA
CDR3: CAWSADTTYNSPLHF
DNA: TGTGCCTGGAGTGCCGACACAACCTATAATTCACCCCTCCACTTT

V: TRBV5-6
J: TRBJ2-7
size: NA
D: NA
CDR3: CASSIQGFPYEQYF
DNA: TGTGCCAGCAGCATACAGGGATTCCCCTACGAGCAGTACTTC